This T cell receptor beta chain was recorded in a study of cytomegalovirus exposure and HLA in healthy donors. The overall study: An analysis done earlier identified 90 million to 120 million unique TCR beta sequences from about 179 million T cells. When 350 to 500 donors were genotyped, over 80% of them were found to fall in the Caucasian-associated ancestry cluster. Study observations and caveats: According to a later analysis, most TCR beta chains associated with CMV appeared HLA-restricted. Reported performance of the classifier showed diagnosis of cytomegalovirus status with high specificity and sensitivity.

The PCR employed 60 Vbeta primers together with 13 Jbeta primers. The repertoire was sequenced with immunoSEQ multiplex PCR; TCRdb's copy has only in-frame clones and lacks some. This sample has about 70,000 clones; about nine tenths occur once, and the top ten carry 1.5% to 2%. V dropped 4 bases and J dropped 8 bases, with 6 bases sitting between them. Germline V gene lookup returns CDR1 LNHDA and CDR2 SQIVND (reference sequence). The CDR3 is made up of 11 amino acids. For this clone: Its matching antigen is unknown.

The sequencing sample was made of PBMCs. The sequence was obtained from a woman aged 25 to 39 in good health and CMV-seronegative. V and J are TRBV19 and TRBJ2-1; weak D call: TRBD1 (5 bases). CDR3 in amino acids: CASSTGYEQFF. CDR3 in DNA: TGTGCCAGTAGTACAGGGTATGAGCAGTTCTTC.